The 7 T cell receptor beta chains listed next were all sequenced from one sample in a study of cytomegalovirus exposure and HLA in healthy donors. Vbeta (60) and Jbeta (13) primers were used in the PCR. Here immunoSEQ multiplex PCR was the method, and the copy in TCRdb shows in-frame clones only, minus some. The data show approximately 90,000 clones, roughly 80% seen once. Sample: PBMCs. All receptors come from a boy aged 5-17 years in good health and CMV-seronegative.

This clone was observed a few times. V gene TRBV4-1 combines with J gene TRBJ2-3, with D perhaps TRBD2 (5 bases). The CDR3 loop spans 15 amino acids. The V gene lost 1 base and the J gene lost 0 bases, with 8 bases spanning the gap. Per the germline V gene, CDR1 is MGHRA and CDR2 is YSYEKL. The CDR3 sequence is CASSQVTGSTDTQYF. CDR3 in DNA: TGCGCCAGCAGCCAAGTTACGGGGAGCACAGATACGCAGTATTTT.

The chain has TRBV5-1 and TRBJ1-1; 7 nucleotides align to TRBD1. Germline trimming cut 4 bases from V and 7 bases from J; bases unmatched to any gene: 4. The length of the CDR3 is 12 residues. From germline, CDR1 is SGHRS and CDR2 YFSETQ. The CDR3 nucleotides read TGCGCCAGCAGCCTGACAGGGAGTGAAGCTTTCTTT. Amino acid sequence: CASSLTGSEAFF.

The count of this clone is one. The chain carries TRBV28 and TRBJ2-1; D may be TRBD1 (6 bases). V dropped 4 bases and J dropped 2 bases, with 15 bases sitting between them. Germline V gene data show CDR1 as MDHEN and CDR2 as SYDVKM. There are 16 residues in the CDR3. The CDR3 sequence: CASSSQGTLTYNEQFF. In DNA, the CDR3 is TGTGCCAGCAGTTCCCAAGGGACACTGACCTACAATGAGCAGTTCTTC.

Written as DNA, the CDR3 is TGTGCCAGCAGTCTACTAGCAACCCAGTACTTC. As protein: CASSLLATQYF. The V and J genes are TRBV28 and TRBJ2-5, with a possible D match to TRBD2 (6 bases). The CDR3 runs 11 residues. The V gene's germline CDR1 is MDHEN and CDR2 SYDVKM. V was cut by 5 bases and J by 8 bases, with 9 bases left in between.

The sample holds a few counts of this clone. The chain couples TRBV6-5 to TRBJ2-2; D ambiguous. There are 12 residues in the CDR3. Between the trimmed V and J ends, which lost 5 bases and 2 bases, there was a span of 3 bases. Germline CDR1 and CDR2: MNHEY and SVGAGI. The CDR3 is CASSRNTGELFF. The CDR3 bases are TGTGCCAGCAGTCGTAACACCGGGGAGCTGTTTTTT.

The CDR3 sequence: CSALGRLEAFF. In DNA form, the CDR3 reads TGCAGCGCCTTGGGGAGACTTGAAGCTTTCTTT. The chain employs TRBV29-1 and TRBJ1-1; no firm D call. Germline V lookup: CDR1 SQVTM, CDR2 ANQGSEA. The CDR3 totals 11 residues. Trimming left V 7 bases short and J 7 bases short, with 13 bases between. The full variable domain, rest sourced from reference TRBV29-1 and TRBJ1-1, is SAVISQKPSRDICQRGTSLTIQCQVDSQVTMMFWYRQQPGQSLTLIATANQGSEATYESGFVIDKFPISRPNLTFSTLTVSNMSPEDSSIYLCSALGRLEAFFGQGTRLTVV.

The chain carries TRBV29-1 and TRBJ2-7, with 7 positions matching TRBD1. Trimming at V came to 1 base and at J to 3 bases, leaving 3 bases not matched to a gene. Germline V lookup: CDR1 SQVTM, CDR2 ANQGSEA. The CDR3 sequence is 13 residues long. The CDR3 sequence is CSVEGDSLYEQYF. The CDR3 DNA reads TGCAGCGTTGAAGGGGACAGCCTCTACGAGCAGTACTTC.